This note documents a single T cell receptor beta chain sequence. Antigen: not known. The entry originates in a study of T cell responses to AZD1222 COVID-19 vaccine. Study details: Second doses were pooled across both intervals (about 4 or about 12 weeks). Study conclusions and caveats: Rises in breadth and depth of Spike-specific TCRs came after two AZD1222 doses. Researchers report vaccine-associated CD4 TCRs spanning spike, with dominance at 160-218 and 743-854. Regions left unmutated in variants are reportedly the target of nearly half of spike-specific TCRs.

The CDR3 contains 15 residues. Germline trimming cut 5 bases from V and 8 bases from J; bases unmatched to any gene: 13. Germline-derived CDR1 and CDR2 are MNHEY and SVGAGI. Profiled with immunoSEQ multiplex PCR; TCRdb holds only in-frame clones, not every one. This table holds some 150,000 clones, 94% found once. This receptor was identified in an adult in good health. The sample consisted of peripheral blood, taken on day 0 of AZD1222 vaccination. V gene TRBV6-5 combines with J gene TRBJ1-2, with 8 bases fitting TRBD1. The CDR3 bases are TGTGCCAGCAGTCCTGCCGGGACAGGTTTTTCCGGCTACACCTTC. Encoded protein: CASSPAGTGFSGYTF.